This TCR beta chain was documented in a study of blood T cells in healthy people across ages. Regarding the study as a whole: Since the PBMCs were unsorted, naive and antigen-experienced cells could not be conclusively compared.

The CDR3 runs to 14 residues. V was pared by 6 bases and J by 0 bases, with 5 bases of the junction left unmatched. CDR1 is DFQATT and CDR2 is SNEGSKA in the germline V gene (reference sequence). A second roughly 7 to 11 cycle PCR used barcoded and J-beta primers. Each cDNA was tagged by a template-switch adaptor containing 12 random nucleotides. TCRdb re-analysed the 5' RACE reads in MiXCR, keeping a single row per CDR3 protein. The sample includes 1.5 million to 2 million distinct CDR3 sequences, roughly 49% of them seen just once. Per sample, at least 5 micrograms of total RNA were extracted. Points on this clonotype: Its antigen is unidentified.

The chain employs TRBV20-1 and TRBJ2-3, with TRBD2 identical over 8 bases. The receptor comes from a woman aged 40 to 55 in good health. Sequenced sample: blood. This CDR3 reads CSAATSGSTDTQYF. CDR3 coding DNA: TGCAGTGCGGCAACTAGCGGTAGCACAGATACGCAGTATTTT.